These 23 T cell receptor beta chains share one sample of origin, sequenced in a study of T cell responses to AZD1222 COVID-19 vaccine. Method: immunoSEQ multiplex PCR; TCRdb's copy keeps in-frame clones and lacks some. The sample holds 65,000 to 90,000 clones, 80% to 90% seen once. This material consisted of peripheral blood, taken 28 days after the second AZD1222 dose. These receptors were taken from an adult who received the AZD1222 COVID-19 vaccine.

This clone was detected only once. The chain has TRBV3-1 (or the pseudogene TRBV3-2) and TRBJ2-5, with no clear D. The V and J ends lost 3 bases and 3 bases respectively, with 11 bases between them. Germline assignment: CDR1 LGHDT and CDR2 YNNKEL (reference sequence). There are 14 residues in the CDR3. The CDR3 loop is CASSHFQAKETQYF. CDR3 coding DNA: TGTGCCAGCAGCCATTTTCAGGCAAAAGAGACCCAGTACTTC.

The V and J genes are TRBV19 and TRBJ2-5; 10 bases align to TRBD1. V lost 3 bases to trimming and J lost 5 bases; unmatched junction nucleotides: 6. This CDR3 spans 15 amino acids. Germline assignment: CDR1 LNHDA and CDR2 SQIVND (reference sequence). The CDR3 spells CASSIRGQGWETQYF. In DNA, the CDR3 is TGTGCCAGTAGTATTAGGGGACAGGGGTGGGAGACCCAGTACTTC.

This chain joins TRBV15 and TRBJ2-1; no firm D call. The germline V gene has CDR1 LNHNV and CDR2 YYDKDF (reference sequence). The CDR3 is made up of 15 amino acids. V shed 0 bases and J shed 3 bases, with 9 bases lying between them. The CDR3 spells CATSRDLPNYNEQFF. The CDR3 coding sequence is TGTGCCACCAGCAGAGATTTGCCTAACTACAATGAGCAGTTCTTC.

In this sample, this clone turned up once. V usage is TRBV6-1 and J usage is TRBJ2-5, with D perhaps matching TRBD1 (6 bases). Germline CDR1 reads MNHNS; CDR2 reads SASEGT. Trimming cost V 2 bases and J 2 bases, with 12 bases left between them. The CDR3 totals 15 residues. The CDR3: CASSEFTGWQETQYF. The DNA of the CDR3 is TGTGCCAGCAGTGAATTCACAGGGTGGCAAGAGACCCAGTACTTC.

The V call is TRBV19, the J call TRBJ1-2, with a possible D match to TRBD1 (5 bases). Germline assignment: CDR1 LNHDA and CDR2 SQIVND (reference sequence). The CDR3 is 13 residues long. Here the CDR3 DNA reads TGTTCTTCCGCGGGGGGGAATCGGGCTGGCTACACCTTC. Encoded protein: CSSAGGNRAGYTF.

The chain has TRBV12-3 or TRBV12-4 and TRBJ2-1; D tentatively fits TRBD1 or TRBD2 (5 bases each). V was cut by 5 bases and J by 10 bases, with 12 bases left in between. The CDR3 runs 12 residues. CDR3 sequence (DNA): TGTGCCAGCAGTCTCGACTACAGGGAGCAGTTCTTC. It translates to CASSLDYREQFF.

CDR3 region: CASSLRDRAYEQYV. CDR3 DNA sequence: TGTGCCAGCAGCTTAAGGGACCGGGCCTACGAGCAGTACGTC. This sequence joins TRBV7-8 and TRBJ2-7, with D possibly being TRBD1 or TRBD2 (5 bases each). Trimming stripped 2 bases from V and 2 bases from J, with 10 bases between. The V gene's germline CDR1 is SGHVS and CDR2 FQNEAQ. This CDR3 region has 14 residues.

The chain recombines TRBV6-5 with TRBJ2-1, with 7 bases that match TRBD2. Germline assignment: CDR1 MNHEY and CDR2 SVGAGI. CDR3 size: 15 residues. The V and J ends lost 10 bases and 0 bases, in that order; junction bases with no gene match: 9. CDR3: CATHWGGTSYNEQFF. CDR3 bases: TGTGCCACTCACTGGGGGGGAACCTCCTACAATGAGCAGTTCTTC.

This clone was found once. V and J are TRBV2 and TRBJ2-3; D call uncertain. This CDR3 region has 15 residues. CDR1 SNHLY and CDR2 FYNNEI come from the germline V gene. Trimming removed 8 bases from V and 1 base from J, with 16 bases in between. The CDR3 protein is CASGWSTQRTDTQYF. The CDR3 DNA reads TGTGCCAGCGGGTGGTCAACACAACGCACAGATACGCAGTATTTT.

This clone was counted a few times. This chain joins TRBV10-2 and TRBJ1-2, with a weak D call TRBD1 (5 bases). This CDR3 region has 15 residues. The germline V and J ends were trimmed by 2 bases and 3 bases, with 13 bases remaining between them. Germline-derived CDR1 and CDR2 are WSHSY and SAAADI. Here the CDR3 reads CASSELRGEYYGYTF. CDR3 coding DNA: TGCGCCAGCAGTGAGCTGAGAGGGGAGTACTATGGCTACACCTTC.

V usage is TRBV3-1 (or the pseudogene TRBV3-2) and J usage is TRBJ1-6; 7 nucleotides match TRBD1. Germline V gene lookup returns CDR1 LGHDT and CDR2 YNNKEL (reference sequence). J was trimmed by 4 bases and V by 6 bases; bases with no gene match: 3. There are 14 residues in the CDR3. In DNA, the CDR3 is TGTGCCAGCAGTCCGACAGGGTATAATTCACCCCTCCACTTT. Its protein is CASSPTGYNSPLHF.

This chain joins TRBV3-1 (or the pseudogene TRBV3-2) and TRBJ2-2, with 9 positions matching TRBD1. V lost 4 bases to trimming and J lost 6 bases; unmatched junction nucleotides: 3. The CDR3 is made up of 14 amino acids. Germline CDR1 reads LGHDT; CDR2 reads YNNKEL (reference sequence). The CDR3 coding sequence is TGTGCCAGCAGCCGGACAGGGGTGGCCGGGGAGCTGTTTTTT. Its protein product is CASSRTGVAGELFF.

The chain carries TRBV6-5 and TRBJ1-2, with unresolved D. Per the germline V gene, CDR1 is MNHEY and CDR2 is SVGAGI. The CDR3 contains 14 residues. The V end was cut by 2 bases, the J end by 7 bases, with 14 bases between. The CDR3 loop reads CASSYQPEHGGYTF. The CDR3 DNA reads TGTGCCAGCAGTTACCAGCCGGAACACGGTGGCTACACCTTC.

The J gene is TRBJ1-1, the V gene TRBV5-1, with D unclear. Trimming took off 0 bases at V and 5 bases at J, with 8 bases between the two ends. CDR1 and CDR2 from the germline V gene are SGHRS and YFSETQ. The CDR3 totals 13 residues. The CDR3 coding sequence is TGCGCCAGCAGCTTGGCCTCGGTTACTGAAGCTTTCTTT. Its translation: CASSLASVTEAFF.

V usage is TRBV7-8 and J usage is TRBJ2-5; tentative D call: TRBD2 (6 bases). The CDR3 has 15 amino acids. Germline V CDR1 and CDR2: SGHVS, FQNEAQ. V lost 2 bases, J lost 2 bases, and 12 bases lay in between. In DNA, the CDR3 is TGTGCCAGCAGCTTACCGGACTACCAGCAAGAGACCCAGTACTTC. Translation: CASSLPDYQQETQYF.

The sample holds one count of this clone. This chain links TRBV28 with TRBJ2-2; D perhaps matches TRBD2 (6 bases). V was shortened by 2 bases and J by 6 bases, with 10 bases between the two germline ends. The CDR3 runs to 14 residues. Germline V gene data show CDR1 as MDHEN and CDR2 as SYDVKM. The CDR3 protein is CASSLIGGAGELFF. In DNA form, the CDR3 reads TGTGCCAGCAGTTTAATCGGGGGAGCCGGGGAGCTGTTTTTT.

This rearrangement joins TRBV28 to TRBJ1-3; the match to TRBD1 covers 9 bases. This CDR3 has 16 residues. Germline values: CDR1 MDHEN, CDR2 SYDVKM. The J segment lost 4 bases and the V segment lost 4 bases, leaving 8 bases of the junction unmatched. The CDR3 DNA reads TGTGCCAGCAGTTCCCCCCCACAGGGGGCGGGAAACACCATATATTTT. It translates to CASSSPPQGAGNTIYF.

CDR3 sequence: CSVFGGISGNTIYF. The CDR3 coding sequence is TGCAGCGTGTTTGGGGGAATATCGGGGAACACCATATATTTT. This chain joins TRBV29-1 and TRBJ1-3; possible D gene TRBD1, 5 bases. Trimming removed 6 bases from V and 7 bases from J, with 19 bases in between. Germline V CDR1 and CDR2: SQVTM, ANQGSEA. The CDR3 is 14 residues long.

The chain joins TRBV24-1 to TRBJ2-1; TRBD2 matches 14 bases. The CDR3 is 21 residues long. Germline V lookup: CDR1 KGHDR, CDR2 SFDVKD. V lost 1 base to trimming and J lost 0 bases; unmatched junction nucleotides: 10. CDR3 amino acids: CATSDLPGLAGGSSSYNEQFF. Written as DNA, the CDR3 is TGTGCCACCAGTGATTTACCAGGACTAGCGGGAGGCTCAAGCTCCTACAATGAGCAGTTCTTC.

CDR3: CASSPLETQYF. CDR3 in DNA: TGTGCCAGCAGCCCTCTGGAGACCCAGTACTTC. V and J are TRBV6-6 and TRBJ2-5; D is undetermined. V was clipped by 6 bases and J by 5 bases, with 7 bases between them. Germline CDR1 MNHNY, CDR2 SVGAGI (reference sequence). The CDR3 covers 11 residues.

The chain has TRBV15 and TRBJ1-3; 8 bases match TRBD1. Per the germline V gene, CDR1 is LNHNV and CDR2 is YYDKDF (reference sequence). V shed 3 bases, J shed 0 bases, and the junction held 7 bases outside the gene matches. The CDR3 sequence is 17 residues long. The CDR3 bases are TGTGCCACCAGCAGCGCTACAGGGGGTTACTCTGGAAACACCATATATTTT. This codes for CATSSATGGYSGNTIYF. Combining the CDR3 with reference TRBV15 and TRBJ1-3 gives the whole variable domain DAMVIQNPRYQVTQFGKPVTLSCSQTLNHNVMYWYQQKSSQAPKLLFHYYDKDFNNEADTPDNFQSRRPNTSFCFLDIRSPGLGDTAMYLCATSSATGGYSGNTIYFGEGSWLTVV.

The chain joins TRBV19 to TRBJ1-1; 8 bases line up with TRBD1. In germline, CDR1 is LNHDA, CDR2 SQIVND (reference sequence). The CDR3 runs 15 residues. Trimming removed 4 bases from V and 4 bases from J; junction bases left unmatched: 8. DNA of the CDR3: TGTGCCAGTAGTAGCCAGACAGGGGAGGGCACTGAAGCTTTCTTT. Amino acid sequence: CASSSQTGEGTEAFF.

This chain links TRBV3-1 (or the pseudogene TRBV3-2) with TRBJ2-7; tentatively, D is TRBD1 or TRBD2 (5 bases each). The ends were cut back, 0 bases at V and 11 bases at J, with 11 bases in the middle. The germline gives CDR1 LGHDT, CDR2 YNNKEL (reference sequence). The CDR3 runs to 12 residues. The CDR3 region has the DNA TGTGCCAGCAGCCAAGAACAGCAGGGAGAGTACGTC. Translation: CASSQEQQGEYV.